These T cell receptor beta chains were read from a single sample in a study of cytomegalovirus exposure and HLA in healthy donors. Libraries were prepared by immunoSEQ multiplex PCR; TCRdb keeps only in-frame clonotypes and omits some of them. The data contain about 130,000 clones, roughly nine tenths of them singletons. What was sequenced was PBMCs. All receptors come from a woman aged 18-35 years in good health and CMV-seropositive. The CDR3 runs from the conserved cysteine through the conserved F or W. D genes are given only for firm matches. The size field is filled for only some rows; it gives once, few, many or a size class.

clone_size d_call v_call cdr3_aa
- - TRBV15 CATSNEVGNEQFF
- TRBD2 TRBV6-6 CAGRLAGQETQYF
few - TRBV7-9 CASSHQGNTEAFF
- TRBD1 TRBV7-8 CASSLSDRVYSNQPQHF
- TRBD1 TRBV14 CASSQHRTGRNGYTF
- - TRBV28 CASAGNQPQHF
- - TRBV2 CASSENFREATNEKLFF
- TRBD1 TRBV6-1 CASSDLPGQGEGDTQYF
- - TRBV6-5 CASRVQGFTNTEAFF
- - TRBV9 CASPAYEQYF
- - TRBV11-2 CASSEAPDTQYF
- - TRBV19 CASSIATATGELFF
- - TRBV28 CASSTTGAYGYTF
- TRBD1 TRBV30 CAWSRQGGTGELFF
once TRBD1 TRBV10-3 CAISELDRGHGYTF
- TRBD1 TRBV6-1 CASSEQQGALNYGYTF
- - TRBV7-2 CASSLEFPGAPNTEAFF
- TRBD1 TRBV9 CASSARDRGLYQETQYF
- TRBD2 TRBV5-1 CASSPREGETQYF
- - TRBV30 CARALPGFNSPLHF
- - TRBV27 CASSPLDPRSGANVLTF
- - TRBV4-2 CASSQDFAAGAPSSGNTIYF
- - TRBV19 CASSKAGTNTGELFF
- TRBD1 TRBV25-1 CASSPTGGNQPQHF
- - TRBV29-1 CSVDPSGGTGLEAFF
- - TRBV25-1 CASSEFPQGGLFF
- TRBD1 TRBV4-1 CASSQAGTEYEQYF
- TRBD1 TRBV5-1 CASSLRTGGAEAFF
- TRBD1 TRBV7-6 CASSQPGQGNEKLFF
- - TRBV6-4 CASRGQLNTEAFF
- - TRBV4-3 CASSQGQSEGYGYTF
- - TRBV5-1 CASSLISSYNSPLHF
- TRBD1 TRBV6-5 CASSPWDRGDPLWYF
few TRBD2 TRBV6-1 CASSSLAGGLAAQYF
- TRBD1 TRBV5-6 CASSSRATGVGTEAFF
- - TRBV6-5 CASSPPSDTGELFF
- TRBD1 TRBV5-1 CASSADRGYNEQFF
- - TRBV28 CASSFRLLSGIRGQETQYF
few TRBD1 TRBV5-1 CASSGDRDLYGYTF
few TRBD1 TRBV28 CASSPQRDSKTEAFF
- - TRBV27 CASSSYREPADSPLHF
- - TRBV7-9 CASSLGPGGPGTQYF
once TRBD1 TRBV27 CASSSPGQGWVLGYTF
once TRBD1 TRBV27 CASSRPGQGYNEQFF
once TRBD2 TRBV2 CASIVAGGSYNEQFF
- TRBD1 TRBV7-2 CASSSRGQGEAFF
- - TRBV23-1 CASSSTRDIQYF
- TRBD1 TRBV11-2 CASSVGTGTNQPQHF